This T cell receptor (beta chain) comes out of a study of T cells after yellow fever vaccination. Germline V gene lookup returns CDR1 SGHDT and CDR2 YYEEEE. Unmatched junction bases numbered 9, after V lost 4 bases and J lost 13 bases. CDR3 length: 14 residues. This clonotype appeared a few times. TCRdb reprocessed the 5' RACE reads with MiXCR, giving one entry per CDR3 protein. In the table there are under 600,000 distinct CDR3 sequences, less than 15% of which are singletons. The chain links TRBV5-6 to TRBJ2-1; 12 bases agree with TRBD2. This clonotype originated in a man aged 25-40 years who received the YFV17D yellow fever vaccine. The sample consisted of PBMCs, taken on the day of the yellow fever booster vaccination. The CDR3 reads CASSIPPGLAGQFF. The CDR3 DNA sequence: TGTGCCAGCAGCATCCCCCCGGGACTAGCGGGTCAGTTCTTC.